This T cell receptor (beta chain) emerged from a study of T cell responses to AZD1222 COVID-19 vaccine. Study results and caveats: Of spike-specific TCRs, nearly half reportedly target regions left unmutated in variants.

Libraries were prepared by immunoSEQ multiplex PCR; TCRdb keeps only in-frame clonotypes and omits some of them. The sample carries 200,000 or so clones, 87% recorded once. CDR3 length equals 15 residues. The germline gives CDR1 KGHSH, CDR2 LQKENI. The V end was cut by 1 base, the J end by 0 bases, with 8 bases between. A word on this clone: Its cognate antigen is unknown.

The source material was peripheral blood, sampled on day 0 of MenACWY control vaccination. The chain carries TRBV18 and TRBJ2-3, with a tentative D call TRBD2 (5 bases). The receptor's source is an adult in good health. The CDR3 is CASSPQSGSTDTQYF. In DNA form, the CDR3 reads TGTGCCAGCTCACCACAAAGCGGTAGCACAGATACGCAGTATTTT.